The 8 T cell receptor beta chains below all came from one sample that was sequenced in a study of patients and donors after allogeneic stem cell transplantation. In TCRdb, the RT-PCR reads were re-called with MiXCR into one record per CDR3 protein. In the table there are over 350,000 distinct CDR3 sequences, roughly 17% of which are singletons. The specimen sequenced was blood, either unsorted or a sorted T cell fraction (not recorded which). Receptors were obtained from a human donor who was either an allogeneic HSCT recipient or a stem cell or donor lymphocyte infusion donor (not recorded which). It is not recorded whose cells these are; they may come from a transplant donor.

The V and J genes are TRBV12-3 or TRBV12-4 and TRBJ2-5, with 9 bases that match TRBD1. The CDR3 is made up of 15 amino acids. V lost 3 bases and J lost 4; bases outside the gene matches: 6. The CDR3 DNA sequence: TGTGCCAGCAGTTTGGACAGGGGAATTATAGAGACCCAGTACTTC. Translating it yields CASSLDRGIIETQYF.

This clonotype showed up just a few times. The J gene is TRBJ1-6, the V gene TRBV6-5; 7 positions match TRBD1. There are 14 residues in the CDR3. V was clipped by 4 bases and J by 10 bases; unmatched bases: 7. Looked up from germline, CDR1 is MNHEY and CDR2 is SVGAGI. CDR3 loop: CASSSVQGGSPLHF. CDR3 DNA sequence: TGTGCCAGCAGTTCCGTCCAGGGGGGGTCACCCCTCCACTTT.

In its sample, this clonotype was seen a few times. The chain uses TRBV5-1 and TRBJ1-1; possible D gene TRBD1, 6 bases. Trimming took 6 bases from V and 6 from J, leaving 9 bases between them. There are 11 residues in the CDR3. Per the germline V gene, CDR1 is SGHRS and CDR2 is YFSETQ. In DNA, the CDR3 is TGCGCCAGCAACGCAGGGGCTGAAGCTTTCTTT. This translates into CASNAGAEAFF.

This clonotype has a count of ten or more. The CDR3 region is CASSTANTGELFF. For the CDR3, the DNA is TGCGCCAGCAGCACAGCGAACACCGGGGAGCTGTTTTTT. The chain couples TRBV5-1 to TRBJ2-2; D is undetermined. From germline, CDR1 is SGHRS and CDR2 YFSETQ. Trimming pared 4 bases from V and 0 bases from J, leaving 4 bases between. This CDR3 has 13 amino acids.

This clonotype was detected a few times. The chain combines TRBV12-3 or TRBV12-4 with TRBJ2-3, with D possibly called TRBD1 or TRBD2 (5 bases each). This CDR3 comprises 14 residues. V lost 3 bases and J lost 1, with 8 bases in between. DNA of the CDR3: TGTGCCAGCAGTTTGATGGGGGGCACAGATACGCAGTATTTT. Residues: CASSLMGGTDTQYF.

This clonotype was recorded a few times. The chain uses TRBV9 and TRBJ2-7; D perhaps matches TRBD2 (5 bases). The CDR3 sequence is 14 residues long. Germline V gives CDR1 SGDLS, CDR2 YYNGEE. Trimming cost V 4 bases and J 6 bases, with 17 bases left between them. CDR3 sequence (DNA): TGTGCCAGCAGCCCCCGGGCCCTAGCTCCCGAGCAGTACTTC. Translation gives CASSPRALAPEQYF.

The chain is built from TRBV20-1 and TRBJ2-1, with 7 positions matching TRBD2. CDR1 and CDR2 (germline): DFQATT, SNEGSKA (reference sequence). J gave up 9 bases and V 4 bases, and 9 bases lay outside the gene matches. This CDR3 contains 13 residues. CDR3 region: CSANTAGRGEQFF. The CDR3 DNA is TGCAGTGCTAACACAGCGGGACGCGGTGAGCAGTTCTTC.

This clonotype showed up just once. The V gene is TRBV7-2, the J gene TRBJ2-7, with D maybe TRBD1 (6 bases). V lost 3 bases and J 5 bases, leaving 20 bases between the germline ends. The CDR3 loop spans 16 amino acids. Germline V lookup: CDR1 SGHTA, CDR2 FQGNSA. This chain's CDR3 is CASSFRENRALDEQYF. As DNA, the CDR3 is TGTGCCAGCAGCTTTCGGGAAAACAGGGCGTTGGACGAGCAGTACTTC.